One and the same sample provided the 6 T cell receptor beta chains below, sequenced in a study of blood T cell repertoires in COVID-19. Assay used: immunoSEQ multiplex PCR; TCRdb lists only in-frame clones, some missing. Of approximately 31,000 clones listed, over 90% are singletons. What was sequenced was peripheral blood. The receptors originated from a male donor with active COVID-19.

V usage is TRBV29-1 and J usage is TRBJ2-3, with 14 positions matching TRBD2. The V and J ends lost 6 bases and 4 bases, in that order; junction bases with no gene match: 6. Germline V gene data show CDR1 as SQVTM and CDR2 as ANQGSEA. The CDR3 sequence is 15 residues long. This CDR3 is CSVTGLAGGADTQYF. The CDR3 DNA sequence: TGCAGCGTGACCGGACTAGCGGGGGGCGCAGATACGCAGTATTTT.

V and J are TRBV7-9 and TRBJ2-7, with a weak D call TRBD2 (5 bases). Per germline, CDR1 SEHNR and CDR2 FQNEAQ (reference sequence). Trimming left V 3 bases short and J 6 bases short, with 15 bases between. The CDR3 has 14 amino acids. The CDR3 region is CASSFSGLSPEQYF. The CDR3 region has the DNA TGTGCCAGCAGCTTTTCTGGACTCTCCCCCGAGCAGTACTTC.

The chain couples TRBV3-1 (or the pseudogene TRBV3-2) to TRBJ2-1; perhaps TRBD1 as D (5 bases). Between the trimmed V and J ends, which lost 1 base and 7 bases, there was a span of 8 bases. Germline V lookup: CDR1 LGHDT, CDR2 YNNKEL (reference sequence). CDR3 size: 13 residues. CDR3 amino acids: CASSQGAGNEQFF. The CDR3 nucleotides are TGTGCCAGCAGCCAAGGTGCAGGGAATGAGCAGTTCTTC.

The V call is TRBV9, the J call TRBJ1-2, with 7 bases lining up with TRBD1. CDR3 length equals 15 residues. The V and J ends lost 4 bases and 4 bases, in that order; junction bases with no gene match: 10. Germline loops: CDR1 SGDLS, CDR2 YYNGEE. CDR3: CASSPGQAALYGYTF. Here the CDR3 DNA reads TGTGCCAGCAGCCCAGGACAGGCGGCCCTCTATGGCTACACCTTC.

The chain couples TRBV3-1 (or the pseudogene TRBV3-2) to TRBJ1-2; no firm D call. V lost 0 bases and J 4 bases, leaving 6 bases between the germline ends. CDR1 and CDR2 (germline): LGHDT, YNNKEL (reference sequence). This CDR3 is 13 amino acids long. The CDR3 loop is CASSQDYTYGYTF. The CDR3 coding sequence is TGTGCCAGCAGCCAAGATTACACCTATGGCTACACCTTC.

The rearrangement uses TRBV7-3 and TRBJ2-2; 11 nucleotides align to TRBD2. Unmatched junction bases numbered 12, after V lost 1 base and J lost 2 bases. The CDR3 runs 20 residues. Germline V gene sequence: CDR1 SGHTA, CDR2 FQGTGA. CDR3 sequence (DNA): TGTGCCAGCAGCTTAAAGGGCAGGCTAGCGGGGGGCCTAAACACCGGGGAGCTGTTTTTT. Translating it yields CASSLKGRLAGGLNTGELFF.